The TCR beta chain under discussion was sequenced for a study of post-analysis software for immune sequencing data. On the study more broadly: There were relapsing-remitting, secondary progressive and progressive-relapsing multiple sclerosis among the disease courses included. General study points: Normalized Chao1 diversity was significantly lower in multiple sclerosis patients than in controls. A handful of TRBV segments appeared more often in patients than in controls, and TRBV5-6, TRBV5-1 and TRBV20-1 were among these.

The CDR3 has 14 amino acids. CDR1 is LGHDT, CDR2 YNNKEL, per germline (reference sequence). This clonotype turned up a few times. Its antigen is currently unknown. Presence of unique molecular identifiers characterized the TCR beta cDNA libraries. Roughly 500,000 cDNA molecules were recovered from an input of about 0.9 to 10 million T cells. Via MiXCR, TCRdb re-called the PCR reads, giving one row per CDR3 protein. The sample lists hundreds of thousands of distinct CDR3 sequences, about 32% occurring once. The clonotype originates from a girl aged 10 to 17 with multiple sclerosis. Sequencing was done on a sample of blood. This chain links TRBV3-1 with TRBJ2-4; maybe TRBD2 (7 bases). Gene TRBJ2-7 matches the end of the DNA better, so the J call may be wrong. CDR3 amino acids: CASSQGGGQDEQYF. CDR3 DNA sequence: TGTGCCAGCAGCCAAGGGGGGGGGCAGGACGAGCAGTACTTC.